This TCR beta chain was observed in a study of response to subunit inactivated influenza vaccine. Study-level results: Each seasonal flu vaccination may recruit only limited new T cells, authors suggested.

Of note for this clonotype: The antigen remains unidentified.

TCRdb re-derived calls from the RT-PCR reads in MiXCR, one entry per CDR3 protein. The sample lists 600,000 to 850,000 distinct CDR3 sequences, about 15% occurring once. Germline CDR1 SEHNR, CDR2 FQNEAQ (reference sequence). This CDR3 contains 15 residues. Trimming took 5 bases from V and 1 from J; bases not matched to a gene: 5. The TCR sequence derives from a man in his fifties who received an inactivated influenza vaccine. The sample in question was PBMCs from blood, obtained 14 to 15 days before vaccination. The chain has TRBV7-9 and TRBJ2-3, with TRBD2 matching over 8 bases. The CDR3 reads CASSRKAGGTDTQYF. In DNA, the CDR3 is TGTGCCAGCAGCAGAAAAGCGGGGGGCACAGATACGCAGTATTTT.